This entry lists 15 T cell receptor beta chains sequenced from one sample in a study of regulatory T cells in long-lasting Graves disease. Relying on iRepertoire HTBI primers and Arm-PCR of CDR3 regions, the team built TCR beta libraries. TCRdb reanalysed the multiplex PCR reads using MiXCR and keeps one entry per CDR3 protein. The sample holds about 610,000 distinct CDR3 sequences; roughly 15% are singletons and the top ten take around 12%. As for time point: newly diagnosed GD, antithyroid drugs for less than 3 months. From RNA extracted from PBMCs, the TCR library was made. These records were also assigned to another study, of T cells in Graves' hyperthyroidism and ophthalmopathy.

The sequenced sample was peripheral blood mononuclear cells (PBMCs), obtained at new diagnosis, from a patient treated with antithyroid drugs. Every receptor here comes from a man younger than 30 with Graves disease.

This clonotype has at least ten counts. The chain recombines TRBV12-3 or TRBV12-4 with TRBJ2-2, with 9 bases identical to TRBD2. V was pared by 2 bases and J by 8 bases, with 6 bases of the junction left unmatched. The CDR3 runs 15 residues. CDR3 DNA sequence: TGTGCCAGCAGTTTAAGACTAGCGGAGGTGGGGGAGCTGTTTTTT. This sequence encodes CASSLRLAEVGELFF.

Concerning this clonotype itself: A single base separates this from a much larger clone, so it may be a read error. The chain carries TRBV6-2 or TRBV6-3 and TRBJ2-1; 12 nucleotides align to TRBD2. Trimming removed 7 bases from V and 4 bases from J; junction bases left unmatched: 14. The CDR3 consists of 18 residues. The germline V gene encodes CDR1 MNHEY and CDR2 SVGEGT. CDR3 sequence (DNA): TGTGCCAGCATCCTCACTAGCGGGAGGCCCGGGCCTTACAATGAGCAGTTCTTC. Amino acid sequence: CASILTSGRPGPYNEQFF.

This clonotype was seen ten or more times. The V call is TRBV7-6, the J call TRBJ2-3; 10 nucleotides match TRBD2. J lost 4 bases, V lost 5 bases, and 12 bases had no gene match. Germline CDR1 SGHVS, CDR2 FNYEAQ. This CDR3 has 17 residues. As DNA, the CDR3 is TGTGCCAGCAGCCCAGGAATGAGACTAGCGGGCCCAGATACGCAGTATTTT. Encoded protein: CASSPGMRLAGPDTQYF.

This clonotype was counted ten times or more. The CDR3 DNA reads TGTGCCAGCAGGCGGGGGGGGGCCAAAAACATTCAGTACTTC. Translating gives CASRRGGAKNIQYF. V usage is TRBV6-2 or TRBV6-3 and J usage is TRBJ2-4; TRBD2 agrees at 9 bases. Germline V gives CDR1 MNHEY, CDR2 SVGEGT. This CDR3 is built from 14 residues. With 6 bases clipped from V and 1 base from J, the junction kept 1 base outside the gene matches.

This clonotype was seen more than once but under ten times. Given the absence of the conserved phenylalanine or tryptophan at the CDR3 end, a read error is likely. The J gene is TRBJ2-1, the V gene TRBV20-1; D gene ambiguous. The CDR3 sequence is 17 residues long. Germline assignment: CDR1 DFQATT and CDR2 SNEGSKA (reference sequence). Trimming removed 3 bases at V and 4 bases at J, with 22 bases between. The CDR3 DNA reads TGCAGTGCTAGTTTGATGACCCTAGAGGTTTCGTACAATGAGCAGTTCCTC. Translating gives CSASLMTLEVSYNEQFL.

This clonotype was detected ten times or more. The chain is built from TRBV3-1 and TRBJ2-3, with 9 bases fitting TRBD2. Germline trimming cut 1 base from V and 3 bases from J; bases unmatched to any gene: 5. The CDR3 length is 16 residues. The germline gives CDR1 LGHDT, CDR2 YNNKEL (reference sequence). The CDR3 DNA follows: TGTGCCAGCAGCCAAGGGGGACTAGCCGGGACAGATACGCAGTATTTT. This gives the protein CASSQGGLAGTDTQYF.

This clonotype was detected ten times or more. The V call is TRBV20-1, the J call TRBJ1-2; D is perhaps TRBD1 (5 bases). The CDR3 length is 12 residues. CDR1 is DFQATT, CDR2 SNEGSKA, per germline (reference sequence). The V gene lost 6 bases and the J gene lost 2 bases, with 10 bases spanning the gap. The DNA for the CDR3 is TGCAGTGCGACGACAGAGAACTATGGCTACACCTTC. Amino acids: CSATTENYGYTF.

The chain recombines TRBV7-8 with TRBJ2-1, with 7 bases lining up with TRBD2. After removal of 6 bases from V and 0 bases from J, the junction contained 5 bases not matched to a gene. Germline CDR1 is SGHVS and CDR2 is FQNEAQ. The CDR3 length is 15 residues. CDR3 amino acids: CASRLGGSSYNEQFF. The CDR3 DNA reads TGTGCCAGCAGGCTCGGGGGGAGCTCCTACAATGAGCAGTTCTTC.

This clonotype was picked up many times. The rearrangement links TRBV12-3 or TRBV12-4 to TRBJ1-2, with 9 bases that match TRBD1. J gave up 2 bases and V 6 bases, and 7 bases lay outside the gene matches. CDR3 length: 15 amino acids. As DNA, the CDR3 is TGTGCCAGCAGCCGGATAGGACAGGGGAACTATGGCTACACCTTC. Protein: CASSRIGQGNYGYTF.

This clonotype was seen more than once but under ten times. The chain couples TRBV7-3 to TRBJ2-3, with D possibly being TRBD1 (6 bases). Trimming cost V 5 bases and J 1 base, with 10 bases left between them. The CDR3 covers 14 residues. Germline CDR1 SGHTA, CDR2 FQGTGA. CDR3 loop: CASSDNRGTDTQYF. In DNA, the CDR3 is TGTGCCAGCAGCGATAACAGGGGCACAGATACGCAGTATTTT.

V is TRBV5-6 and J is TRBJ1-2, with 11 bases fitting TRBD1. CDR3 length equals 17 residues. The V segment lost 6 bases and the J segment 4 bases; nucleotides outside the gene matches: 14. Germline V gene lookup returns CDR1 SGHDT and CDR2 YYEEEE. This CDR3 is CASTTAGRDRGFYGYTF. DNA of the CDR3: TGTGCCAGCACGACAGCCGGCCGGGACAGGGGGTTCTATGGCTACACCTTC.

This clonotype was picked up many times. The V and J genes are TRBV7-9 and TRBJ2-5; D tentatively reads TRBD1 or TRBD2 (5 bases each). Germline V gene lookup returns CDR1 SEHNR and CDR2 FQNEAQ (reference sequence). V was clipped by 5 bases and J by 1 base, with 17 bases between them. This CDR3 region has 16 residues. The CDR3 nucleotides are TGTGCCAGCAGCATGGGCTCCTGGGGGTTCCAAGAGACCCAGTACTTC. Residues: CASSMGSWGFQETQYF.

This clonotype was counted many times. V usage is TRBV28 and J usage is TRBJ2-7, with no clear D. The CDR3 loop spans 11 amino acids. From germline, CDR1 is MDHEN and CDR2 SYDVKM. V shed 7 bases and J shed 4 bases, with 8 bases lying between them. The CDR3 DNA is TGTGCCAGCAACTCCCAATACGAGCAGTACTTC. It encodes CASNSQYEQYF.

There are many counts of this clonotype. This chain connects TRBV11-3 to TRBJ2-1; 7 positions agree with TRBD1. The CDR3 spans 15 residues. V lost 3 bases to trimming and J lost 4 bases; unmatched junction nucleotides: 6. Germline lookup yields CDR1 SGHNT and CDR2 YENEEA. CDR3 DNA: TGTGCCAGCAGCTTTAGTGGGACAGAATACAATGAGCAGTTCTTC. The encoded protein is CASSFSGTEYNEQFF.

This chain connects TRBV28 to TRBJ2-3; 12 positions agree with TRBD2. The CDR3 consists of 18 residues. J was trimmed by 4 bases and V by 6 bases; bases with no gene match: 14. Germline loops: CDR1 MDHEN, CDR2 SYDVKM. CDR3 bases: TGTGCCAGCAGCCAAGACAGGGAACTAGCGGGAGGCTCAGATACGCAGTATTTT. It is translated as CASSQDRELAGGSDTQYF.